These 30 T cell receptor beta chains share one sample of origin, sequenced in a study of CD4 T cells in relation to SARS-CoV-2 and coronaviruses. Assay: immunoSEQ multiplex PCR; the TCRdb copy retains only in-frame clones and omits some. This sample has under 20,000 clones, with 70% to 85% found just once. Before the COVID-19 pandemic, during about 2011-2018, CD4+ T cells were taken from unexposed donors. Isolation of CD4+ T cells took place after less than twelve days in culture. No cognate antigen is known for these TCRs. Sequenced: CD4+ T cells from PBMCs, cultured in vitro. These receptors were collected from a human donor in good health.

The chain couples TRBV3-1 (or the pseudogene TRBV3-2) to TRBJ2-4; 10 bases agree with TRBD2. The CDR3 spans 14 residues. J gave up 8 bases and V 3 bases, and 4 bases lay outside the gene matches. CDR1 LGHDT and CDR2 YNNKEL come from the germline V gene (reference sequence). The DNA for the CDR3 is TGTGCCAGCAGCCATCGGCTAGCGGGGGACATTCAGTACTTC. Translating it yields CASSHRLAGDIQYF.

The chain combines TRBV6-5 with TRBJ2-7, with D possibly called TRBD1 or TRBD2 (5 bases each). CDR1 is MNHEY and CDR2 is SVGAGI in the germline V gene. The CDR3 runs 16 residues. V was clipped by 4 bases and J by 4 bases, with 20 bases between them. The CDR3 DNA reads TGTGCCAGCAGTTCCTCCGGGACCAGGGTTAGGTACGAGCAGTACTTC. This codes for CASSSSGTRVRYEQYF.

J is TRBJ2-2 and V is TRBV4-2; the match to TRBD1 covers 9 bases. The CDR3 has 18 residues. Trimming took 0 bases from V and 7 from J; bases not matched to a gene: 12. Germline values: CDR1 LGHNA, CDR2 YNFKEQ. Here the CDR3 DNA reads TGTGCCAGCAGCCAAGATTTTTTAGGGACAGGGCTTAACGGGGAGCTGTTTTTT. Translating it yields CASSQDFLGTGLNGELFF.

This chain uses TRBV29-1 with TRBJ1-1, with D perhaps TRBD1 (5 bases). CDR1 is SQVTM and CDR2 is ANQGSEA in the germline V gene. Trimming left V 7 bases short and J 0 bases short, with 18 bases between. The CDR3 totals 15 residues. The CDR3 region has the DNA TGCAGCGACCGAGGGGCACTAGGCATGAACACTGAAGCTTTCTTT. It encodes CSDRGALGMNTEAFF.

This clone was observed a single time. The CDR3 sequence is CATSRDSLFSTTEAFF. The DNA for the CDR3 is TGTGCCACCAGCAGAGATTCCCTCTTCTCCACCACTGAAGCTTTCTTT. The chain joins TRBV15 to TRBJ1-1; D is undetermined. There are 16 residues in the CDR3. V was clipped by 0 bases and J by 4 bases, with 15 bases between them. Germline CDR1 and CDR2: LNHNV and YYDKDF (reference sequence).

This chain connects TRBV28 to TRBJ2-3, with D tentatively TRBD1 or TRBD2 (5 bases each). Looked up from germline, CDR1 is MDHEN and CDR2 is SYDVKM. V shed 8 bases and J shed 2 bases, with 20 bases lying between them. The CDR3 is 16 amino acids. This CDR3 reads CASLPRDLYLTDTQYF. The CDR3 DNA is TGTGCCAGCCTACCCCGGGACCTTTATCTCACAGATACGCAGTATTTT.

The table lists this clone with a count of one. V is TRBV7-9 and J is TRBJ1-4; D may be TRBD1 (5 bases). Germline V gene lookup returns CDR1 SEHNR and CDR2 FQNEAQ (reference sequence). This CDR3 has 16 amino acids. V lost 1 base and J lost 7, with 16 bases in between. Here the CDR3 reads CASSLGQTTASEKLFF. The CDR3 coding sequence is TGTGCCAGCAGCTTAGGGCAGACGACAGCCTCTGAAAAACTGTTTTTT.

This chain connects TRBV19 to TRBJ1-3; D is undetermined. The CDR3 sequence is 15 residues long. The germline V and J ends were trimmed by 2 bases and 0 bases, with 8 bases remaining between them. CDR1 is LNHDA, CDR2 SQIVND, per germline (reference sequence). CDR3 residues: CASSIQASSGNTIYF. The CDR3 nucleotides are TGTGCCAGTAGTATACAGGCAAGCTCTGGAAACACCATATATTTT.

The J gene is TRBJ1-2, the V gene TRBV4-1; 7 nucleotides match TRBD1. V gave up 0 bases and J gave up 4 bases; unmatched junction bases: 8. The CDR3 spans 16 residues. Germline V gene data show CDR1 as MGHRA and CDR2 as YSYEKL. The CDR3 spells CASSQDSLDRVYGYTF. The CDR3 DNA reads TGCGCCAGCAGCCAAGATAGTCTCGACAGGGTCTATGGCTACACCTTC.

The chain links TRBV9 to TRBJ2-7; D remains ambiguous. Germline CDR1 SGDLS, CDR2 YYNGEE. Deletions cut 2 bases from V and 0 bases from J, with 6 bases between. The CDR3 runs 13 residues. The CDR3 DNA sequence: TGTGCCAGCAGCGTCGGTCACTCCTACGAGCAGTACTTC. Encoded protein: CASSVGHSYEQYF.

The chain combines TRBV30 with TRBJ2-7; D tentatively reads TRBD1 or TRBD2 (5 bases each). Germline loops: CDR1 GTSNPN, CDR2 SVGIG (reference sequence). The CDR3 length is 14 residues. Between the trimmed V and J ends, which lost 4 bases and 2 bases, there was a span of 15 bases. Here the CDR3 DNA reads TGTGCCTGGACCTTGGGGACGGCAACCTACGAGCAGTACTTC. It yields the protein CAWTLGTATYEQYF. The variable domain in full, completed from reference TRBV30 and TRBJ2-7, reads SQTIHQWPATLVQPVGSPLSLECTVEGTSNPNLYWYRQAAGRGLQLLFYSVGIGQISSEVPQNLSASRPQDRQFILSSKKLLLSDSGFYLCAWTLGTATYEQYFGPGTRLTVT.

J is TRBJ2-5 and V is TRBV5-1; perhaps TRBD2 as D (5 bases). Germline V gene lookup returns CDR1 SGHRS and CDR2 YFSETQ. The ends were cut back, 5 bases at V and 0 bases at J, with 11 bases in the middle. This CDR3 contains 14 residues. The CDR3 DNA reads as TGCGCCAGCAGGCTAGGCGGGTACCAAGAGACCCAGTACTTC. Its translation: CASRLGGYQETQYF.

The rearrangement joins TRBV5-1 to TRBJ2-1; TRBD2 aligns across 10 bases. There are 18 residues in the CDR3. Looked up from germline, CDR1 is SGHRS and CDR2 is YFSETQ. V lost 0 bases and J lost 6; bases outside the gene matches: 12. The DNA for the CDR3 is TGCGCCAGCAGCTTGGACGGGCTAGCGGGAGCTCCCCCCAATGAGCAGTTCTTC. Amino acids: CASSLDGLAGAPPNEQFF.

The CDR3 region has the DNA TGCGCCAGCAGCCAAGCGCGCTTCGGGGTTATGGGTGAAGCTTTCTTT. Its protein is CASSQARFGVMGEAFF. The chain recombines TRBV4-3 with TRBJ1-1; D is unclear. Germline CDR1 is LGHNA and CDR2 is YSLEER. Trimming took off 1 base at V and 7 bases at J, with 19 bases between the two ends. The CDR3 sequence is 16 residues long.

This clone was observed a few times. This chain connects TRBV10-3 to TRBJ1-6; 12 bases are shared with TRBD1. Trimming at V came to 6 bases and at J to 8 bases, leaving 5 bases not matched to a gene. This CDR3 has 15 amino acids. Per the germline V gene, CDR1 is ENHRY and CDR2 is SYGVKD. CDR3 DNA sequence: TGTGCCATCAGAGGGACAGGGGGCAAGGATTCACCCCTCCACTTT. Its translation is CAIRGTGGKDSPLHF.

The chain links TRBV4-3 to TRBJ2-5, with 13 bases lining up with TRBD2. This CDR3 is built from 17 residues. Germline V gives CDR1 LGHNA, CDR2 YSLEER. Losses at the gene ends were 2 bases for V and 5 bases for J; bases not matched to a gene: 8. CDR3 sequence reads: CASSQTQGLAGEETQYF. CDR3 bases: TGCGCCAGCAGCCAAACCCAAGGACTAGCGGGGGAGGAGACCCAGTACTTC.

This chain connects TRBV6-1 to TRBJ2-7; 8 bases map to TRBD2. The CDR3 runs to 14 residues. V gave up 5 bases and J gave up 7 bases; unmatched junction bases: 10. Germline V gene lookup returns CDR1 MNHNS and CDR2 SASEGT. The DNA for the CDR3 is TGTGCCAGCAGTTATCCGGGAGGGCCGGGGGAGCAGTACTTC. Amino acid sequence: CASSYPGGPGEQYF.

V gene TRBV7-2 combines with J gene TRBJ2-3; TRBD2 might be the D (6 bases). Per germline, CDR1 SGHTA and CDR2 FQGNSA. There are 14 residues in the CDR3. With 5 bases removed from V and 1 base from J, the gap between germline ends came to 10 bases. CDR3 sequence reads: CASSAPGGTDTQYF. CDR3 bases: TGTGCCAGCAGCGCGCCGGGGGGCACAGATACGCAGTATTTT.

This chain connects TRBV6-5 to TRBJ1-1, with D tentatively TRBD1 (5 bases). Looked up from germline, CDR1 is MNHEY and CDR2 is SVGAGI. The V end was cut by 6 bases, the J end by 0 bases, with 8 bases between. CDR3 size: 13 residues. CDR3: CASSRQMNTEAFF. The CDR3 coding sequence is TGTGCCAGCAGCCGACAGATGAACACTGAAGCTTTCTTT.

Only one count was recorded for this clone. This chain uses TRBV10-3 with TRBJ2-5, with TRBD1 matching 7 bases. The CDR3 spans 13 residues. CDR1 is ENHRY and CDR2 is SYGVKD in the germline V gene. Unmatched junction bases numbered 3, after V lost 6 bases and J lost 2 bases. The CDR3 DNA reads TGTGCCATCAGACCGGGACAGCAAGAGACCCAGTACTTC. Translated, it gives CAIRPGQQETQYF.

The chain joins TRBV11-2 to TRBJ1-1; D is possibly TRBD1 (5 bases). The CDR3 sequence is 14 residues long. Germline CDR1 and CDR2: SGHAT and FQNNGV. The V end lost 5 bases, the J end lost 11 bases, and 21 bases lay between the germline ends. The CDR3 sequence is CASSPTTGSPGAFF. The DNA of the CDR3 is TGTGCCAGCAGCCCGACGACGGGGAGCCCAGGGGCTTTCTTT.

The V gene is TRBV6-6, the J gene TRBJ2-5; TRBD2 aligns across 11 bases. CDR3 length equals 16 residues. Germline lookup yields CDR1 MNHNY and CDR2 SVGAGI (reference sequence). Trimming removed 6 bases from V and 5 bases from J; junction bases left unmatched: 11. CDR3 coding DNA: TGTGCCAGCAGGTTGTCTAGCGGGGGGCCAACGGAGACCCAGTACTTC. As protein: CASRLSSGGPTETQYF.

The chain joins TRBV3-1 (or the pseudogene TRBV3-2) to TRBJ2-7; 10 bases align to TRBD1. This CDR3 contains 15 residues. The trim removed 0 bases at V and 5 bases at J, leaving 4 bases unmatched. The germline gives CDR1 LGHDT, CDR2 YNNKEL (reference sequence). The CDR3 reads CASSQEIGQGDEQYF. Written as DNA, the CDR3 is TGTGCCAGCAGCCAAGAGATAGGACAGGGGGACGAGCAGTACTTC.

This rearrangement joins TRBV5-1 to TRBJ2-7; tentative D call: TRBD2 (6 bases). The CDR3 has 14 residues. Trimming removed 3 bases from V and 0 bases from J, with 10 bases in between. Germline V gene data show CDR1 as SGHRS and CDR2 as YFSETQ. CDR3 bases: TGCGCCAGCAGCTCGGGCGGGGTCTCCTACGAGCAGTACTTC. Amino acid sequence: CASSSGGVSYEQYF.

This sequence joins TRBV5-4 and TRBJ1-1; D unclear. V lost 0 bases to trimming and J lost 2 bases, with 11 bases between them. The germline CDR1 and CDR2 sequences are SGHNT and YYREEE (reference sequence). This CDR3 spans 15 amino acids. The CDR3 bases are TGTGCCAGCAGCTTGGCCGCAGCGATTAACACTGAAGCTTTCTTT. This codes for CASSLAAAINTEAFF.

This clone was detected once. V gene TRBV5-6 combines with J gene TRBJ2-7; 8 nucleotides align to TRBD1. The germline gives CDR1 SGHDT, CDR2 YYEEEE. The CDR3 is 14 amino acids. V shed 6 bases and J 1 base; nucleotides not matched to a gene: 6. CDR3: CASTWTGPSYEQYF. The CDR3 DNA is TGTGCCAGCACCTGGACAGGGCCTTCCTACGAGCAGTACTTC. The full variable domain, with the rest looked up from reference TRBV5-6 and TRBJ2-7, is DAGVTQSPTHLIKTRGQQVTLRCSPKSGHDTVSWYQQALGQGPQFIFQYYEEEERQRGNFPDRFSGHQFPNYSSELNVNALLLGDSALYLCASTWTGPSYEQYFGPGTRLTVT.

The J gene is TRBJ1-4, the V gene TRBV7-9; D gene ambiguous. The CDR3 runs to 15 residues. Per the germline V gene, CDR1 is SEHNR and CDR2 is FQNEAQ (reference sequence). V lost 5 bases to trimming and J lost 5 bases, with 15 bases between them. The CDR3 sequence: CASSPARESNEKLFF. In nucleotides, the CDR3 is TGTGCCAGCAGCCCGGCCCGGGAGTCCAATGAAAAACTGTTTTTT.

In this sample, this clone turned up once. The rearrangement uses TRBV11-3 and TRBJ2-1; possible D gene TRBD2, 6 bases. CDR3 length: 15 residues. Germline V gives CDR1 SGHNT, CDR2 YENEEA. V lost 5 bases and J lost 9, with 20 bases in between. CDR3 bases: TGTGCCAGCAGCCAAAAGGGCGGGGCGGGAAGTGAGCAGTTCTTC. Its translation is CASSQKGGAGSEQFF.

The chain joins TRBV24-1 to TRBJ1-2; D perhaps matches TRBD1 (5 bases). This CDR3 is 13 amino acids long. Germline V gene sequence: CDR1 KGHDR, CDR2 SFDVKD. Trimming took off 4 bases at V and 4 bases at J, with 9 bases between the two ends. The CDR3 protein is CATSDRDFYGYTF. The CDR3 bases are TGTGCCACCAGTGACCGGGACTTCTATGGCTACACCTTC.

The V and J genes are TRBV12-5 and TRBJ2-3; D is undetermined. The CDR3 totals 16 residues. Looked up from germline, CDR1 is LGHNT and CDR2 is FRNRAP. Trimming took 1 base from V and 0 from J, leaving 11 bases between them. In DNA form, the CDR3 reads TGTGCTAGTGGTTTGGGGGGAAGTACTAGCACAGATACGCAGTATTTT. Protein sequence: CASGLGGSTSTDTQYF.